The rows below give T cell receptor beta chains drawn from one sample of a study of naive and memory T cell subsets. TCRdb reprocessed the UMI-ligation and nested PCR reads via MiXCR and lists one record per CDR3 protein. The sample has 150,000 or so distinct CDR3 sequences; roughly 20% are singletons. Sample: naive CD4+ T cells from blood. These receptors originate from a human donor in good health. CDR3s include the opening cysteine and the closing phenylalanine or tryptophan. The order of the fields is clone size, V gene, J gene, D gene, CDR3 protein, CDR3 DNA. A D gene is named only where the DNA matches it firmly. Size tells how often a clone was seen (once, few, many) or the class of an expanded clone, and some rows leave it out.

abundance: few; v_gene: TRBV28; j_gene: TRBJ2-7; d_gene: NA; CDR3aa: CASSLRRQSYYEQYF; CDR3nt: TGTGCCAGCAGTTTACGCAGGCAGTCGTACTACGAGCAGTACTTC
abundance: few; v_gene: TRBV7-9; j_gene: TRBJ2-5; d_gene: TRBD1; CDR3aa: CASSSGQGAPGAETQYF; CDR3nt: TGTGCCAGCAGCTCCGGACAGGGGGCGCCGGGGGCAGAGACCCAGTACTTC
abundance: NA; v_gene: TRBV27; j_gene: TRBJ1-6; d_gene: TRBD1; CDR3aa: CASSPRDSRAPLHF; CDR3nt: TGTGCCAGCAGTCCCCGGGACAGTAGGGCACCCCTCCACTTT
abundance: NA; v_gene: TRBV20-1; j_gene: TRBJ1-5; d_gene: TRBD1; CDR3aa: CSARARTGGFQPQHF; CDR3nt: TGCAGTGCTAGAGCTCGGACAGGGGGCTTTCAGCCCCAGCATTTT
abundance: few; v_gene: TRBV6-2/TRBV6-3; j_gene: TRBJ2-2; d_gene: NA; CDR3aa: CASQRVTGELFF; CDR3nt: TGTGCCAGCCAGCGGGTAACCGGGGAGCTGTTTTTT
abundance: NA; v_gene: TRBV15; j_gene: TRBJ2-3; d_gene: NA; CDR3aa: CATSARKGRLDTQYF; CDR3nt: TGTGCCACCAGCGCCCGTAAAGGACGCCTAGATACGCAGTATTTT
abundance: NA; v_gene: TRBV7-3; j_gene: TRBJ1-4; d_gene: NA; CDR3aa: CASSVGGGPNEKLFF; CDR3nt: TGTGCCAGCAGCGTCGGCGGAGGACCTAATGAAAAACTGTTTTTT
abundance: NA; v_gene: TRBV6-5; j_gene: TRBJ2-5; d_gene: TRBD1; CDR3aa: CASSLDRGHGETQYF; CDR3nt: TGTGCCAGCAGTTTAGACAGGGGGCATGGTGAGACCCAGTACTTC
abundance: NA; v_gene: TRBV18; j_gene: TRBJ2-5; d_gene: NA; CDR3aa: CASSPNVGPRVETQYF; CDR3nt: TGTGCCAGCTCACCCAACGTCGGTCCCAGAGTGGAGACCCAGTACTTC
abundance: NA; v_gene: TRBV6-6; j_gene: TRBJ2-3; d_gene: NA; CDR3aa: CASSYVRADTQYF; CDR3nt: TGTGCCAGCAGCTATGTCAGGGCAGATACGCAGTATTTT
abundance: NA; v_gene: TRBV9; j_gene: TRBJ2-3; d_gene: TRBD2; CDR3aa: CASSVRTTSGTDTQYF; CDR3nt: TGTGCCAGCAGCGTGAGAACGACTAGCGGCACAGATACGCAGTATTTT
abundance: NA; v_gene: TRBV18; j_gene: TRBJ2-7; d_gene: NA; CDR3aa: CASSPPSSQGTYEQYF; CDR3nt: TGTGCCAGCTCACCACCTTCCTCGCAGGGAACCTACGAGCAGTACTTC
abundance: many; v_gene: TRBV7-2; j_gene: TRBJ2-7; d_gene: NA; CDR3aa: CASSSPEGSISYEQYF; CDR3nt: TGTGCCAGCAGTTCGCCGGAGGGGTCCATCTCCTACGAGCAGTACTTC
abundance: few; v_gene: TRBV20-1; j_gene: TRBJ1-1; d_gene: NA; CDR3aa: CSAASRGTEAFF; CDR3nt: TGCAGTGCTGCCAGCCGAGGGACTGAAGCTTTCTTT
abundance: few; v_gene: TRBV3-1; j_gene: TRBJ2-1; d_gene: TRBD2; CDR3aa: CASSLGAGGRDLSSYNEQFF; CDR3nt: TGTGCCAGCAGCCTAGGGGCGGGAGGGCGAGACTTATCCTCCTACAATGAGCAGTTCTTC
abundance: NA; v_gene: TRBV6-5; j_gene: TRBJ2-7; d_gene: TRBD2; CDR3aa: CASSYRPASRVSGSSYEQYF; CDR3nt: TGTGCCAGCAGTTACCGTCCGGCGAGTAGGGTTAGCGGGAGCTCCTACGAGCAGTACTTC
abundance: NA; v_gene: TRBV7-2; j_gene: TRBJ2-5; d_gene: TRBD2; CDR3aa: CASRGGGRVETQYF; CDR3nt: TGTGCCAGCAGAGGTGGCGGGAGGGTAGAGACCCAGTACTTC
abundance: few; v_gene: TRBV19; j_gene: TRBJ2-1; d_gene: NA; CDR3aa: CASSIRGGRAYNEQFF; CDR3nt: TGTGCCAGTAGTATAAGAGGCGGGCGTGCCTACAATGAGCAGTTCTTC
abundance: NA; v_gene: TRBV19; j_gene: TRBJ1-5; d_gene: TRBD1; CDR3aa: CASSSRQGRNQPQHF; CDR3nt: TGTGCCAGTAGTTCCCGACAGGGTCGCAATCAGCCCCAGCATTTT
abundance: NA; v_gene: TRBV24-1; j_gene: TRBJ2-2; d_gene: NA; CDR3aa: CATSVLNTGELFF; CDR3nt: TGTGCCACCAGTGTGCTGAACACCGGGGAGCTGTTTTTT
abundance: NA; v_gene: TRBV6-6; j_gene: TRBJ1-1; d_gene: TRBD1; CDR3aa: CASSKPGQGEAFF; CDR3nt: TGTGCCAGCAGTAAACCGGGACAGGGTGAAGCTTTCTTT
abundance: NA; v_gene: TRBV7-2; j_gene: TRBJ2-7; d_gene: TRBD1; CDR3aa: CASRGQGLSEQYF; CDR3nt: TGTGCCAGCAGGGGACAGGGGCTCTCCGAGCAGTACTTC
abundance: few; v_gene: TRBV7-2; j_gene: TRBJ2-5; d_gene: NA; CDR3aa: CASSRGVGVWETQYF; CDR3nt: TGTGCCAGCAGCCGAGGGGTCGGGGTCTGGGAGACCCAGTACTTC
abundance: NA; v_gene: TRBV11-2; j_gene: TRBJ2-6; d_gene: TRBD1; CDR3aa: CASSMGQGTGANVLTF; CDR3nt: TGTGCCAGCAGCATGGGACAGGGGACTGGGGCCAACGTCCTGACTTTC
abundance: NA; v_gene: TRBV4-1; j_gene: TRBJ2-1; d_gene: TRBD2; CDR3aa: CASSQTLAGVGEQFF; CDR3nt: TGCGCCAGCAGCCAAACTCTAGCGGGAGTTGGTGAGCAGTTCTTC
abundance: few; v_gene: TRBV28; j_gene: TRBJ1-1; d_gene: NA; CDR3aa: CASRDPRSGSEAFF; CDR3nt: TGTGCCAGCAGGGACCCTCGCTCTGGATCTGAAGCTTTCTTT
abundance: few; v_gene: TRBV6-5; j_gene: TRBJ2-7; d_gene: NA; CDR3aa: CATLETSRSYEQYF; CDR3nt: TGTGCCACCCTAGAGACATCTCGCTCCTACGAGCAGTACTTC
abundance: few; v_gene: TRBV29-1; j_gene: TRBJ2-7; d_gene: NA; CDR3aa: CSAGQLDSTSEQYF; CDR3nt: TGCAGCGCTGGTCAATTAGACAGCACGTCCGAGCAGTACTTC
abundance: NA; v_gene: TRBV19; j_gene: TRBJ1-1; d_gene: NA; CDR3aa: CASRSGLFMNTEAFF; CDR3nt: TGTGCCAGTAGATCCGGACTTTTCATGAACACTGAAGCTTTCTTT
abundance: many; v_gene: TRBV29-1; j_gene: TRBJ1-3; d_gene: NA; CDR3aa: CSVEETAGRNTIYF; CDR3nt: TGCAGCGTTGAAGAGACAGCGGGTAGAAACACCATATATTTT
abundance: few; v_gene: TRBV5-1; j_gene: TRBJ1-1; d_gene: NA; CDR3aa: CASSLAQLNTEAFF; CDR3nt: TGCGCCAGCAGCTTGGCACAGCTGAACACTGAAGCTTTCTTT
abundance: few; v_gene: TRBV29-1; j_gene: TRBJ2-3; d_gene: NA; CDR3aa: CSGQGTDTQYF; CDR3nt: TGCAGCGGGCAGGGCACAGATACGCAGTATTTT
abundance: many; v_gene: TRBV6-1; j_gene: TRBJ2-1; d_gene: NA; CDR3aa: CASSERVRETGIYNEQFF; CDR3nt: TGTGCCAGCAGTGAAAGGGTTCGGGAGACAGGGATATACAATGAGCAGTTCTTC
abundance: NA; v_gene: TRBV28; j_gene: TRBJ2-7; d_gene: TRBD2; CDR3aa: CASSSSTSGGYEQYF; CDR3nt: TGTGCCAGCAGTTCCTCGACTAGCGGGGGCTACGAGCAGTACTTC
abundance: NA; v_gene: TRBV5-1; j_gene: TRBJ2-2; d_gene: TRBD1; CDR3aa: CASSFRQGAYTGELFF; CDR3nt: TGCGCCAGCAGCTTCCGCCAGGGGGCATACACCGGGGAGCTGTTTTTT
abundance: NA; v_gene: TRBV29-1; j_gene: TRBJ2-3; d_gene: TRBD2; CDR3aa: CSVRGLALDTQYF; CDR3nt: TGCAGCGTGAGGGGACTAGCGCTCGATACGCAGTATTTT
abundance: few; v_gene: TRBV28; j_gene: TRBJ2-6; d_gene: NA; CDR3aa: CASSLQGSGANVLTF; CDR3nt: TGTGCCAGCAGTTTACAGGGCTCTGGGGCCAACGTCCTGACTTTC
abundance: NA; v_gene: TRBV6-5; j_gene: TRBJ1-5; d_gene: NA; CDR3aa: CASSYSWGPSNQPQHF; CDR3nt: TGTGCCAGCAGTTACTCCTGGGGCCCTAGCAATCAGCCCCAGCATTTT
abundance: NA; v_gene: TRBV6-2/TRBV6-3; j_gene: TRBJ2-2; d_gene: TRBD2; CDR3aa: CASRPSGRNVGELFF; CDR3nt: TGTGCCAGCAGACCGAGCGGGAGGAACGTCGGGGAGCTGTTTTTT
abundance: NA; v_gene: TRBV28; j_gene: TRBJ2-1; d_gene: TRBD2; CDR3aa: CASSLVVGRINNEQFF; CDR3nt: TGTGCCAGCAGTTTGGTAGTCGGGAGGATCAACAATGAGCAGTTCTTC